The 31 T cell receptor beta chains listed next were all sequenced from one sample in a study of OX40 agonist ivuxolimab in advanced cancers. Assay: immunoSEQ multiplex PCR; the TCRdb copy retains only in-frame clones and omits some. This table has about 61,000 clones, roughly 80% appearing once. The input for sequencing was CD4+ or CD8+ T cells sorted from blood, taken in a trial of the OX40 agonist ivuxolimab. These receptors all come from an adult with an advanced solid tumor such as melanoma, head and neck, liver or kidney cancer.

The chain is built from TRBV5-5 and TRBJ1-1, with 8 bases aligning to TRBD1. This CDR3 is built from 13 residues. The germline V gene has CDR1 SGHKS and CDR2 YYEKEE (reference sequence). J gave up 3 bases and V 3 bases, and 1 base lay outside the gene matches. The CDR3 reads CASSSQGDTEAFF. The DNA for the CDR3 is TGTGCCAGCAGCTCACAGGGGGACACTGAAGCTTTCTTT.

This rearrangement joins TRBV7-2 to TRBJ2-3; D gene uncertain. Trimming pared 3 bases from V and 2 bases from J, leaving 9 bases between. The germline gives CDR1 SGHTA, CDR2 FQGNSA. The CDR3 spans 14 residues. This chain's CDR3 is CASSLDGSTDTQYF. The CDR3 nucleotides are TGTGCCAGCAGCTTGGACGGCTCCACAGATACGCAGTATTTT.

The chain employs TRBV7-9 and TRBJ1-2; no clear D. There are 12 residues in the CDR3. Looked up from germline, CDR1 is SEHNR and CDR2 is FQNEAQ (reference sequence). Trimming shortened V by 1 base and J by 4 bases, and 4 bases separated the two germline ends. CDR3 amino acids: CASSLETYGYTF. The CDR3 nucleotides are TGTGCCAGCAGCTTAGAGACCTATGGCTACACCTTC.

The V gene is TRBV7-3, the J gene TRBJ1-3, with D perhaps matching TRBD1 (6 bases). V lost 7 bases and J lost 0, with 28 bases in between. This CDR3 comprises 20 residues. In germline, CDR1 is SGHTA, CDR2 FQGTGA. This CDR3 is CASTQRRGTFSTDSGNTIYF. DNA of the CDR3: TGTGCCAGCACCCAGCGGAGGGGGACGTTTTCCACCGACTCTGGAAACACCATATATTTT. The variable domain in full, completed from reference TRBV7-3 and TRBJ1-3, reads GAGVSQTPSNKVTEKGKYVELRCDPISGHTALYWYRQSLGQGPEFLIYFQGTGAADDSGLPNDRFFAVRPEGSVSTLKIQRTERGDSAVYLCASTQRRGTFSTDSGNTIYFGEGSWLTVV.

The chain joins TRBV5-1 to TRBJ1-1, with unresolved D. CDR1 SGHRS and CDR2 YFSETQ come from the germline V gene. The CDR3 is made up of 11 amino acids. Trimming removed 3 bases at V and 8 bases at J, with 8 bases between. The CDR3 DNA reads as TGCGCCAGCAGCTCCCATTTGGAAGCTTTCTTT. It specifies CASSSHLEAFF.

The CDR3 region has the DNA TGTGCCAGCAGCTTAGATCTCCGTCAGCCCCAGCATTTT. The encoded protein is CASSLDLRQPQHF. The chain couples TRBV11-2 to TRBJ1-5; D uncertain. V was trimmed by 0 bases and J by 6 bases, leaving 6 bases between them. Germline V gene data show CDR1 as SGHAT and CDR2 as FQNNGV. This CDR3 contains 13 residues.

This chain joins TRBV13 and TRBJ1-6; 7 bases align to TRBD1. The length of the CDR3 is 14 residues. Germline assignment: CDR1 PRHDT and CDR2 FYEKMQ (reference sequence). V shed 5 bases and J 9 bases; nucleotides not matched to a gene: 7. This CDR3 reads CASSQTGLGSPLHF. DNA of the CDR3: TGTGCCAGCAGCCAGACAGGGTTGGGTTCACCCCTCCACTTT.

The chain combines TRBV7-8 with TRBJ2-3; no reliable D call. The germline CDR1 and CDR2 sequences are SGHVS and FQNEAQ. The ends were cut back, 5 bases at V and 3 bases at J, with 9 bases in the middle. The CDR3 totals 13 residues. CDR3 residues: CASSPGPTDTQYF. The CDR3 nucleotides read TGTGCCAGCAGCCCCGGACCTACAGATACGCAGTATTTT.

The chain carries TRBV4-1 and TRBJ2-3; 7 bases agree with TRBD1. The CDR3 consists of 18 residues. Germline loops: CDR1 MGHRA, CDR2 YSYEKL. Germline trimming cut 5 bases from V and 0 bases from J; bases unmatched to any gene: 14. The CDR3 nucleotides read TGCGCCAGCAGCATCGGGGCCCAACAGGGGCCGAGCACAGATACGCAGTATTTT. Its translation: CASSIGAQQGPSTDTQYF.

V and J are TRBV7-2 and TRBJ2-5, with D perhaps being TRBD1 or TRBD2 (5 bases each). Germline-derived CDR1 and CDR2 are SGHTA and FQGNSA. V lost 2 bases to trimming and J lost 1 base, with 11 bases between them. The CDR3 is 15 amino acids. The CDR3 sequence: CASSLRGGRQETQYF. The CDR3 DNA reads TGTGCCAGCAGCTTAAGGGGCGGGCGCCAAGAGACCCAGTACTTC.

The chain joins TRBV28 to TRBJ1-1, with D possibly being TRBD1 (6 bases). V was cut by 8 bases and J by 6 bases, with 16 bases left in between. The CDR3 runs to 13 residues. Germline lookup yields CDR1 MDHEN and CDR2 SYDVKM. CDR3 protein: CASGEPGGPEAFF. Written as DNA, the CDR3 is TGTGCCAGCGGAGAGCCGGGGGGCCCTGAAGCTTTCTTT.

The chain links TRBV14 to TRBJ1-6; D not certain. Trimming removed 2 bases from V and 9 bases from J, with 11 bases in between. Germline CDR1 reads SGHDN; CDR2 reads FVKESK. This CDR3 has 14 residues. The CDR3 nucleotides read TGTGCCAGCAGCCAAAACGCCGGCGGTTCACCCCTCCACTTT. Translating gives CASSQNAGGSPLHF.

The chain has TRBV19 and TRBJ2-6; unclear D gene. V dropped 1 base and J dropped 0 bases, with 4 bases sitting between them. The CDR3 contains 15 residues. Germline V lookup: CDR1 LNHDA, CDR2 SQIVND (reference sequence). CDR3 sequence: CASSIGTSGANVLTF. For the CDR3, the DNA is TGTGCCAGTAGTATAGGGACCTCTGGGGCCAACGTCCTGACTTTC.

In this sample, this clone turned up a few times. The rearrangement joins TRBV6-5 to TRBJ2-6; D not resolved. The CDR3 runs 15 residues. Trimming removed 2 bases from V and 4 bases from J, with 9 bases in between. Germline V lookup: CDR1 MNHEY, CDR2 SVGAGI. CDR3 amino acids: CASSYDGVGANVLTF. DNA for the CDR3: TGTGCCAGCAGTTACGATGGCGTGGGGGCCAACGTCCTGACTTTC.

This clone showed up just once. The gene calls are TRBV18 and TRBJ1-4; possibly TRBD1 for D (6 bases). Trimming took 5 bases from V and 3 from J, leaving 7 bases between them. From germline, CDR1 is KGHSH and CDR2 LQKENI. The CDR3 consists of 13 residues. In nucleotides, the CDR3 is TGTGCCAGCTCAGGACAGTCTAATGAAAAACTGTTTTTT. This sequence encodes CASSGQSNEKLFF.

This clone was found once. The chain is built from TRBV11-2 and TRBJ1-5; D ambiguous. This CDR3 is built from 15 residues. V shed 1 base and J shed 4 bases, with 11 bases lying between them. Germline V gene lookup returns CDR1 SGHAT and CDR2 FQNNGV. This CDR3 is CASSLGVSKNQPQHF. The CDR3 region has the DNA TGTGCCAGCAGCTTAGGGGTTTCTAAAAATCAGCCCCAGCATTTT.

This chain uses TRBV10-3 with TRBJ2-2, with D hard to call. This CDR3 spans 14 amino acids. Germline CDR1 and CDR2: ENHRY and SYGVKD. Trimming removed 6 bases from V and 2 bases from J, with 10 bases in between. This CDR3 is CAISLRPNTGELFF. The CDR3 DNA reads TGTGCCATCAGCCTCCGCCCCAACACCGGGGAGCTGTTTTTT.

V gene TRBV5-4 combines with J gene TRBJ1-2; no reliable D call. The CDR3 is 12 amino acids. Deletions cut 4 bases from V and 9 bases from J, with 13 bases between. CDR1 is SGHNT, CDR2 YYREEE, per germline (reference sequence). The DNA of the CDR3 is TGTGCCAGCAGCCGGACTGAGTGGAGCTACACCTTC. Translated, it gives CASSRTEWSYTF. The full variable domain, completed using reference TRBV5-4 and TRBJ1-2, is ETGVTQSPTHLIKTRGQQVTLRCSSQSGHNTVSWYQQALGQGPQFIFQYYREEENGRGNFPPRFSGLQFPNYSSELNVNALELDDSALYLCASSRTEWSYTFGSGTRLTVV.

This sequence joins TRBV28 and TRBJ2-1; the D call may be TRBD1 or TRBD2 (5 bases each). The CDR3 loop spans 12 amino acids. V dropped 6 bases and J dropped 8 bases, with 11 bases sitting between them. Germline V gene lookup returns CDR1 MDHEN and CDR2 SYDVKM. CDR3: CASRSGADEQFF. The CDR3 DNA sequence: TGTGCCAGCAGATCCGGGGCGGATGAGCAGTTCTTC.

This clone was seen just once. This chain joins TRBV5-6 and TRBJ2-3; 11 bases match TRBD2. The CDR3 loop spans 16 amino acids. V was clipped by 1 base and J by 5 bases; unmatched bases: 6. The germline CDR1 and CDR2 sequences are SGHDT and YYEEEE. The CDR3 loop reads CASSLTSGGELDTQYF. CDR3 DNA: TGTGCCAGCAGCTTGACTAGCGGGGGCGAATTAGATACGCAGTATTTT.

This chain connects TRBV11-2 to TRBJ2-3; 8 positions match TRBD1. The CDR3 spans 15 residues. Germline assignment: CDR1 SGHAT and CDR2 FQNNGV. The trim removed 7 bases at V and 2 bases at J, leaving 8 bases unmatched. CDR3 nucleotide sequence: TGTGCCAGCAACCCGACAGGGGCGATCACAGATACGCAGTATTTT. Residues: CASNPTGAITDTQYF. The complete variable domain, with remaining parts taken from reference TRBV11-2 and TRBJ2-3, reads EAGVAQSPRYKIIEKRQSVAFWCNPISGHATLYWYQQILGQGPKLLIQFQNNGVVDDSQLPKDRFSAERLKGVDSTLKIQPAKLEDSAVYLCASNPTGAITDTQYFGPGTRLTVL.

V usage is TRBV18 and J usage is TRBJ2-7, with D hard to call. The V end was cut by 2 bases, the J end by 3 bases, with 14 bases between. The CDR3 consists of 15 residues. The germline gives CDR1 KGHSH, CDR2 LQKENI. The CDR3 DNA sequence: TGTGCCAGCTCACCATTAGGGCAGCCGATCTACGAGCAGTACTTC. Protein: CASSPLGQPIYEQYF.

This clone was recorded a few times. J is TRBJ1-5 and V is TRBV18, with D possibly matching TRBD1 (6 bases). CDR3 length: 16 residues. V dropped 3 bases and J dropped 2 bases, with 14 bases sitting between them. CDR1 KGHSH and CDR2 LQKENI come from the germline V gene. The chain's CDR3 is CASSPSTGYGNQPQHF. CDR3 in DNA: TGTGCCAGCTCACCCTCTACAGGGTATGGCAATCAGCCCCAGCATTTT.

The chain joins TRBV15 to TRBJ2-7; D possibly matches TRBD1 or TRBD2 (5 bases each). V shed 3 bases and J shed 3 bases, with 27 bases lying between them. CDR1 LNHNV and CDR2 YYDKDF come from the germline V gene (reference sequence). This CDR3 has 19 amino acids. CDR3 sequence: CATSRRERIRERVHYEQYF. DNA for the CDR3: TGTGCCACCAGCAGGCGTGAGCGGATCAGGGAACGGGTGCACTACGAGCAGTACTTC.

The J gene is TRBJ2-3, the V gene TRBV30, with a tentative D call TRBD2 (5 bases). Germline values: CDR1 GTSNPN, CDR2 SVGIG (reference sequence). The CDR3 runs to 14 residues. Trimming left V 5 bases short and J 5 bases short, with 17 bases between. DNA of the CDR3: TGTGCCTGGGACCTTGAGCTAGGAGGAGATACGCAGTATTTT. Protein product: CAWDLELGGDTQYF.

The J gene is TRBJ1-3, the V gene TRBV28, with D uncertain. Germline V gene sequence: CDR1 MDHEN, CDR2 SYDVKM. The CDR3 runs 17 residues. V lost 3 bases to trimming and J lost 0 bases, with 15 bases between them. The CDR3: CASSLDHGVASGNTIYF. The DNA of the CDR3 is TGTGCCAGCAGTTTGGACCATGGGGTCGCCTCTGGAAACACCATATATTTT.

This chain joins TRBV7-2 and TRBJ1-3; D unresolved. Trimming removed 3 bases from V and 0 bases from J, with 9 bases in between. Germline CDR1 reads SGHTA; CDR2 reads FQGNSA. This CDR3 contains 15 residues. Here the CDR3 DNA reads TGTGCCAGCAGCTTTATCCCAGGCTCTGGAAACACCATATATTTT. Its translation: CASSFIPGSGNTIYF. Together with reference TRBV7-2 and TRBJ1-3, the CDR3 gives the full variable domain: GAGVSQSPSNKVTEKGKDVELRCDPISGHTALYWYRQSLGQGLEFLIYFQGNSAPDKSGLPSDRFSAERTGGSVSTLTIQRTQQEDSAVYLCASSFIPGSGNTIYFGEGSWLTVV.

This clone was seen a handful of times. The chain couples TRBV28 to TRBJ1-6, with 11 bases identical to TRBD1. Losses at the gene ends were 6 bases for V and 10 bases for J; bases not matched to a gene: 11. Germline V CDR1 and CDR2: MDHEN, SYDVKM. The CDR3 sequence is 16 residues long. CDR3 sequence (DNA): TGTGCCAGCAGCCACCTTCCCGGGACAGGGGGATCACCCCTCCACTTT. Its translation is CASSHLPGTGGSPLHF.

This clone was detected only once. V is TRBV30 and J is TRBJ2-1; weak D call: TRBD2 (5 bases). The CDR3 consists of 11 residues. The germline V gene encodes CDR1 GTSNPN and CDR2 SVGIG (reference sequence). CDR3 in amino acids: CTGLRYNEQFF. DNA of the CDR3: TGTACGGGGTTGAGATACAATGAGCAGTTCTTC.

The V call is TRBV10-3, the J call TRBJ2-1, with D perhaps TRBD1 (6 bases). The germline CDR1 and CDR2 sequences are ENHRY and SYGVKD. V was clipped by 9 bases and J by 6 bases, with 12 bases between them. The CDR3 length is 12 residues. The CDR3 coding sequence is TGTGCCATTAGGGGGACCGCCAATGAGCAGTTCTTC. Its translation: CAIRGTANEQFF.

The rearrangement joins TRBV2 to TRBJ1-4; D uncertain. The ends were cut back, 6 bases at V and 7 bases at J, with 9 bases in the middle. Germline CDR1 and CDR2: SNHLY and FYNNEI. The CDR3 length is 12 residues. In DNA form, the CDR3 reads TGTGCCAGCAGGCGCGAATCTGAAAAACTGTTTTTT. Protein product: CASRRESEKLFF.